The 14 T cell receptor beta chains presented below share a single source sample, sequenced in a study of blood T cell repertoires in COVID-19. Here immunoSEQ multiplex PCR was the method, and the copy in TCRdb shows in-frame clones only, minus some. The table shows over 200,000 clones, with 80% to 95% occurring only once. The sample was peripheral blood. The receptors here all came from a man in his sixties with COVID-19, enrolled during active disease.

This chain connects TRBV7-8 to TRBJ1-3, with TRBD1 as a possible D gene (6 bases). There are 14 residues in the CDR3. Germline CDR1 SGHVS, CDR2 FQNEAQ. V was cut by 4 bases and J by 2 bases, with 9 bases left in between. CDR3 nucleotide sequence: TGTGCCAGCAGCTCAGCAGGGGCTGGAAACACCATATATTTT. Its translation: CASSSAGAGNTIYF. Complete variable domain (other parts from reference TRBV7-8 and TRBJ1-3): GAGVSQSPRYKVAKRGQDVALRCDPISGHVSLFWYQQALGQGPEFLTYFQNEAQLDKSGLPSDRFFAERPEGSVSTLKIQRTQQEDSAVYLCASSSAGAGNTIYFGEGSWLTVV.

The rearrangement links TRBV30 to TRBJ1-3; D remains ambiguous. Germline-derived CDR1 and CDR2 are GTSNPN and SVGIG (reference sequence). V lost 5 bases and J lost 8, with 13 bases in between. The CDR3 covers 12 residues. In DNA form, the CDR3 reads TGTGCCTGGGGACCAAACACCTACACCATATATTTT. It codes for CAWGPNTYTIYF.

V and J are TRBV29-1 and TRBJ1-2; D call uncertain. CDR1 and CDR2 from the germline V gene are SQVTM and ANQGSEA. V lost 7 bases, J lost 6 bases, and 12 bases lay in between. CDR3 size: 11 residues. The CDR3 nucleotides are TGCAGCGCCCGGACTGACGATGGCTACACCTTC. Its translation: CSARTDDGYTF.

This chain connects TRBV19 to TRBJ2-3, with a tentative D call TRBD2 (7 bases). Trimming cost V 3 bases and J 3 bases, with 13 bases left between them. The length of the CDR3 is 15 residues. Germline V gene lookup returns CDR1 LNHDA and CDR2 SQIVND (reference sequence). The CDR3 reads CASSIRRGGTDTQYF. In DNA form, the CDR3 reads TGTGCCAGTAGTATTAGAAGGGGGGGTACAGATACGCAGTATTTT.

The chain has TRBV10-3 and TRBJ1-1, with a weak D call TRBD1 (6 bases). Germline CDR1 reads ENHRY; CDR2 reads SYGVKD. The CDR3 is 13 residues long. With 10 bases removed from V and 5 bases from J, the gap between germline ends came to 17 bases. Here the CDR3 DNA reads TGTGCCACCCGGGGGGGACACGATACTGAAGCTTTCTTT. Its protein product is CATRGGHDTEAFF.

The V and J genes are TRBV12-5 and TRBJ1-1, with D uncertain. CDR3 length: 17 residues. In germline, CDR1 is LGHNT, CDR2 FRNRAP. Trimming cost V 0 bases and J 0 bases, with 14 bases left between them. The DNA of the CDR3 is TGTGCTAGTGGTTTGGTGGTGGTGAGGTACATGAACACTGAAGCTTTCTTT. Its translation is CASGLVVVRYMNTEAFF.

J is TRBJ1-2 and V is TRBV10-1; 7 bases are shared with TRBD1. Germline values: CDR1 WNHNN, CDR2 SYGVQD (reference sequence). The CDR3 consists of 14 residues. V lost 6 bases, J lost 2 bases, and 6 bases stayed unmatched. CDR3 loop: CASSPTGKNYGYTF. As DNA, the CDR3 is TGCGCCAGCAGCCCGACAGGGAAGAACTATGGCTACACCTTC.

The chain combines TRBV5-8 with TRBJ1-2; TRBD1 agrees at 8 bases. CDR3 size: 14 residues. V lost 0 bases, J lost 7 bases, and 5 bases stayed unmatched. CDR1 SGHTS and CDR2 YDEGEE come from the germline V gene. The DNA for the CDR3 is TGTGCCAGCAGCTTGGAGGTCAGGGGGCCTGGCTACACCTTC. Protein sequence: CASSLEVRGPGYTF.

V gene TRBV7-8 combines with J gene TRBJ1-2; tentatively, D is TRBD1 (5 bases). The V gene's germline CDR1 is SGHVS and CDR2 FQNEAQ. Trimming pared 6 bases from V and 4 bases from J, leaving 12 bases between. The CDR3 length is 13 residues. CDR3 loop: CASSQTGLYGYTF. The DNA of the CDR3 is TGTGCCAGCAGTCAAACAGGCCTCTATGGCTACACCTTC.

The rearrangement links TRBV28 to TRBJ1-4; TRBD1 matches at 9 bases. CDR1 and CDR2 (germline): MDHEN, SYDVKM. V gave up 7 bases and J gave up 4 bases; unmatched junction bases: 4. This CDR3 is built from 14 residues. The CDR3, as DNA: TGTGCCAGCAACCGACAGGGGGGTAATGAAAAACTGTTTTTT. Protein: CASNRQGGNEKLFF. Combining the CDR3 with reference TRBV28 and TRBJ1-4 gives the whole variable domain DVKVTQSSRYLVKRTGEKVFLECVQDMDHENMFWYRQDPGLGLRLIYFSYDVKMKEKGDIPEGYSVSREKKERFSLILESASTNQTSMYLCASNRQGGNEKLFFGSGTQLSVL.

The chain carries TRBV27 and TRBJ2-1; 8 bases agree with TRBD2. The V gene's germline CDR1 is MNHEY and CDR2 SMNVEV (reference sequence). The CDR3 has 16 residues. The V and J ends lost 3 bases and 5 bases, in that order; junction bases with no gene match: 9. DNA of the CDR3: TGTGCCAGCAGTTTCCTAAGCGGGAGAAATAACAATGAGCAGTTCTTC. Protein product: CASSFLSGRNNNEQFF.

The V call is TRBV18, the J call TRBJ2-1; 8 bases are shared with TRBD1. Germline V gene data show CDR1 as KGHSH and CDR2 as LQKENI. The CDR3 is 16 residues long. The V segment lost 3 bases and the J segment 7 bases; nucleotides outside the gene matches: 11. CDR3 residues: CASSPVAGQGGNEQFF. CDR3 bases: TGTGCCAGCTCACCTGTAGCCGGACAGGGAGGAAATGAGCAGTTCTTC.

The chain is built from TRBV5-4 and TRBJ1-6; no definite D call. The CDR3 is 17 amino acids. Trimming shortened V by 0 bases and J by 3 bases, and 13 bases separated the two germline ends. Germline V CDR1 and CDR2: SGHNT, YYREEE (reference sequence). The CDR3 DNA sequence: TGTGCCAGCAGCTTGGAGGTTGGGCACCTCTATAATTCACCCCTCCACTTT. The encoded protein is CASSLEVGHLYNSPLHF.

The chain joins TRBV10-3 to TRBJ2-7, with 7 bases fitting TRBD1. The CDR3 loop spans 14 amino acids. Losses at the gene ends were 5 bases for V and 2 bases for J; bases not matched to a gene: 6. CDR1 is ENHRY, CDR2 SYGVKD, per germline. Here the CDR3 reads CAISFGQEAYEQYF. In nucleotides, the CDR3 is TGTGCCATCAGTTTCGGACAGGAGGCCTACGAGCAGTACTTC.